Listed below are T cell receptor beta chains from one sample, sequenced in a study of OX40 agonist ivuxolimab in advanced cancers. The method was immunoSEQ multiplex PCR; TCRdb's version includes in-frame clones alone and lacks a portion of them. The sample has some 75,000 clones, roughly 80% seen once; the top ten hold around 2.1%. The sample was CD4+ or CD8+ T cells sorted from blood, taken in a trial of the OX40 agonist ivuxolimab. The receptor set was obtained from an adult with an advanced solid tumor such as melanoma, head and neck, liver or kidney cancer. Both conserved end residues are part of each CDR3. The D gene is left open where the match is weak. Expanded clones get a size class; other rows say once, few or many, or leave the size out.

abundance	v_gene	j_gene	d_gene	CDR3aa	CDR3nt
.	TRBV10-3	TRBJ2-2	.	CAIRSVGTAAELFF	TGTGCCATCCGATCGGTTGGGACGGCCGCAGAGCTGTTTTTT
.	TRBV9	TRBJ2-1	TRBD2	CASSGLGLEVGHNEQFF	TGTGCCAGCAGCGGCCTGGGACTAGAGGTGGGACACAATGAGCAGTTCTTC
.	TRBV27	TRBJ1-3	.	CASRQTGSGNTIYF	TGTGCCAGCAGGCAAACAGGGTCCGGAAACACCATATATTTT
few	TRBV7-8	TRBJ2-3	TRBD1	CASSFTGGDTQYF	TGTGCCAGCAGCTTCACAGGGGGGGATACGCAGTATTTT
.	TRBV6-1	TRBJ1-5	.	CASSEAGSGQPQHF	TGTGCCAGCAGTGAAGCGGGTTCGGGTCAGCCCCAGCATTTT
.	TRBV6-1	TRBJ2-3	.	CASSEGLAADTQYF	TGTGCCAGCAGTGAAGGGCTAGCCGCAGATACGCAGTATTTT
.	TRBV10-3	TRBJ1-6	TRBD1	CAISGDRSNSPLHF	TGTGCCATCAGTGGGGACAGATCTAATTCACCCCTCCACTTT
.	TRBV2	TRBJ1-5	.	CASSSDGRHNQPQHF	TGTGCCAGCAGCTCGGACGGGAGGCACAATCAGCCCCAGCATTTT
.	TRBV28	TRBJ1-2	.	CASSLGRGSYGYTF	TGTGCCAGCAGTTTGGGGCGGGGGAGCTATGGCTACACCTTC
.	TRBV14	TRBJ2-5	.	CASSLRLVGPETQYF	TGTGCCAGCAGCCTAAGATTGGTAGGGCCAGAGACCCAGTACTTC
.	TRBV15	TRBJ2-3	TRBD1	CATSRFGGQGSSADTQYF	TGTGCCACCAGCAGATTTGGCGGACAGGGCTCTTCGGCGGATACGCAGTATTTT
.	TRBV5-5	TRBJ2-7	.	CASSLATGSYEQYF	TGTGCCAGCAGCTTAGCCACCGGATCCTACGAGCAGTACTTC
.	TRBV28	TRBJ1-2	.	CASSLGGGAGGYTF	TGTGCCAGCAGCCTAGGAGGGGGGGCTGGTGGCTACACCTTC
.	TRBV21-1	TRBJ1-6	.	CASSKWSTREDKRYIYNSPLHF	TGTGCCAGCAGCAAATGGTCGACGAGGGAGGACAAAAGATATATTTATAATTCACCCCTCCACTTT
.	TRBV4-2	TRBJ1-5	.	CASSQGQGGGYGNQPQHF	TGTGCCAGCAGCCAGGGACAAGGGGGGGGGTATGGCAATCAGCCCCAGCATTTT
.	TRBV15	TRBJ2-3	.	CATSRGFDRSTDTQYF	TGTGCCACCAGCAGAGGATTCGACAGGAGCACAGATACGCAGTATTTT
.	TRBV19	TRBJ2-3	TRBD1	CASSFDRGQTDTQYF	TGTGCCAGTAGTTTCGACAGGGGGCAAACAGATACGCAGTATTTT
.	TRBV7-3	TRBJ2-6	TRBD1	CASSPSGTGAGANVLTF	TGTGCCAGCAGCCCCTCCGGGACAGGGGCCGGGGCCAACGTCCTGACTTTC
once	TRBV19	TRBJ1-3	TRBD1	CAIRGGFSGNTIYF	TGTGCCATCAGGGGGGGGTTCTCTGGAAACACCATATATTTT
once	TRBV7-9	TRBJ2-5	TRBD2	CASSFMGGRETQYF	TGTGCCAGCAGCTTTATGGGCGGGAGAGAGACCCAGTACTTC
.	TRBV14	TRBJ2-7	.	CASSQDYWGYEQYF	TGTGCCAGCAGCCAAGATTATTGGGGCTACGAGCAGTACTTC
.	TRBV28	TRBJ1-2	.	CASSLGGRGYTF	TGTGCCAGCAGTTTAGGAGGGAGAGGCTACACCTTC
once	TRBV7-9	TRBJ2-1	.	CASSLVPSSYNEQFF	TGTGCCAGCAGCTTAGTCCCAAGCTCCTACAATGAGCAGTTCTTC
.	TRBV9	TRBJ1-5	.	CASSALGTEQPQHF	TGTGCCAGCAGCGCCCTAGGAACGGAGCAGCCCCAGCATTTT